This TCR beta chain was identified during a study of OX40 agonist ivuxolimab in advanced cancers. Study overall: One hepatocellular carcinoma and a couple of cutaneous melanoma patients partially responded.

The repertoire was sequenced with immunoSEQ multiplex PCR; TCRdb's copy has only in-frame clones and lacks some. Of some 86,000 clones listed, less than 95% are singletons. A note on this clone: The target antigen is unknown.

V trimming: 7 bases; J trimming: 2 bases; junction bases outside the gene matches: 5. There are 15 residues in the CDR3. Germline CDR1 reads SNHLY; CDR2 reads FYNNEI. Overall study results and limits: Expanded clones tended on average to be more numerous among CD8+ T cells than CD4+. With doses of 0.1-3.0 mg/kg, partial responders showed among the lowest clonal expansion. Certain nonresponders additionally had low normalized T-cell clonal expansion.

This receptor was obtained from an adult with an advanced solid tumor such as melanoma, head and neck, liver or kidney cancer. V is TRBV2 and J is TRBJ1-4; 9 positions match TRBD1. The specimen comprised CD4+ or CD8+ T cells sorted from blood, sampled in a trial of the OX40 agonist ivuxolimab. CDR3: CASIRQGDTNEKLFF. CDR3 nucleotide sequence: TGTGCCAGCATCAGACAGGGGGATACTAATGAAAAACTGTTTTTT.